The present entry profiles one T cell receptor (beta chain) with its context. Other nucleotide sequences in the sample specify the same CDR3. Clones were sequenced by immunoSEQ multiplex PCR, and TCRdb holds only the in-frame ones, with some missing. The sample yields hundreds of thousands of clones, approximately 80% seen once. The data were taken from a study of blood T cell repertoires in COVID-19. The V gene lost 4 bases and the J gene lost 1 base, with 7 bases spanning the gap. The length of the CDR3 is 13 residues. Germline loops: CDR1 SNHLY, CDR2 FYNNEI. The chain couples TRBV2 to TRBJ2-5; no clear D. Sequenced: PBMCs or T cells enriched from blood (not recorded which). This clonotype was obtained from a man aged 40-50 years who had been exposed to COVID-19. The CDR3 bases are TGTGCCAGCAGTGTTTCGGTCCAAGAGACCCAGTACTTC. Its translation is CASSVSVQETQYF.